This T cell receptor (beta chain) was sequenced in a study of blood T cell repertoires in COVID-19. As for the study in general: Material from acute and convalescent COVID-19 was sourced from the United States, Italy and Spain. Sample material is recorded as cDNA or gDNA derived from T cells, B-cell-depleted T cells, or PBMCs.

The ends were cut back, 3 bases at V and 0 bases at J, with 11 bases in the middle. CDR1 is LNHDA and CDR2 is SQIVND in the germline V gene (reference sequence). This CDR3 is built from 15 residues. Methods used by the authors: Estimation of nucleated cell counts relied on the amplification of reference gene primers. TCRdb keeps only in-frame clones here, not all; method: immunoSEQ multiplex PCR. D and trimming come from the DNA, and the V and J calls and clone size come from that table. The sample yields around 150,000 clones, approximately 81% seen once. V is TRBV19 and J is TRBJ1-2; tentatively, D is TRBD1 (5 bases). The specimen was peripheral blood. This TCR was recovered from a human donor with acute or convalescent COVID-19. The donor label of this sample is uncertain. The CDR3 here is CASSMPSTANYGYTF. DNA for the CDR3: TGTGCCAGTAGTATGCCTTCGACAGCTAACTATGGCTACACCTTC.